Shown below are 26 T cell receptor beta chains from a single sample sequenced in a study of OX40 agonist ivuxolimab in advanced cancers. The receptor library was made with the immunoSEQ multiplex PCR assay. Sourced from immuneACCESS, this table was stored by TCRdb with only in-frame sequences that have V and J called. A share of the clones is absent; for the studies checked, an unresolved V gene accounts for under half, and the remainder has no known explanation. The sample table records some 38,000 clones; about 94% of these occur just once. Of the sample, less than 25% falls within the top ten clones. Sequenced material: CD4+ or CD8+ T cells sorted from blood, taken in a trial of the OX40 agonist ivuxolimab. These receptors came from an adult with an advanced solid tumor such as melanoma, head and neck, liver or kidney cancer.

The chain uses TRBV7-9 and TRBJ2-5; D unresolved. CDR3 length: 15 amino acids. Trimming cost V 2 bases and J 4 bases, with 14 bases left between them. CDR1 is SEHNR, CDR2 FQNEAQ, per germline (reference sequence). CDR3 in DNA: TGTGCCAGCAGCTTAATCCCAGACAAGGCAGAGACCCAGTACTTC. The encoded protein is CASSLIPDKAETQYF.

V usage is TRBV27 and J usage is TRBJ1-2; 7 bases line up with TRBD1. The germline gives CDR1 MNHEY, CDR2 SMNVEV (reference sequence). With V trimmed by 0 bases and J by 4 bases, 14 bases remained unmatched. There are 18 residues in the CDR3. For the CDR3, the DNA is TGTGCCAGCAGTTTATCATGGAGGGTAGGACAGGCGGTCTATGGCTACACCTTC. Protein: CASSLSWRVGQAVYGYTF.

The chain joins TRBV30 to TRBJ1-1; D not certain. Germline values: CDR1 GTSNPN, CDR2 SVGIG (reference sequence). This CDR3 has 12 amino acids. Deletions cut 0 bases from V and 1 base from J, with 3 bases between. CDR3 residues: CAWSVGNTEAFF. The CDR3 DNA reads TGTGCCTGGAGTGTTGGGAACACTGAAGCTTTCTTT.

V gene TRBV4-3 combines with J gene TRBJ2-5; D possibly corresponds to TRBD2 (6 bases). CDR1 is LGHNA and CDR2 is YSLEER in the germline V gene. The CDR3 consists of 13 residues. The V gene lost 0 bases and the J gene lost 7 bases, with 9 bases spanning the gap. DNA for the CDR3: TGCGCCAGCAGCCAAGACGGGGGTAGGACCCAGTACTTC. It is translated as CASSQDGGRTQYF.

The gene calls are TRBV5-5 and TRBJ2-7; weak D call: TRBD2 (5 bases). Between the trimmed V and J ends, which lost 2 bases and 2 bases, there was a span of 11 bases. The CDR3 has 14 residues. Germline V gives CDR1 SGHKS, CDR2 YYEKEE (reference sequence). For the CDR3, the DNA is TGTGCCAGCAGCTTACGGACTTCCCCCTACGAGCAGTACTTC. Protein product: CASSLRTSPYEQYF. The whole variable domain, filled in from reference TRBV5-5 and TRBJ2-7, reads DAGVTQSPTHLIKTRGQQVTLRCSPISGHKSVSWYQQVLGQGPQFIFQYYEKEERGRGNFPDRFSARQFPNYSSELNVNALLLGDSALYLCASSLRTSPYEQYFGPGTRLTVT.

The chain combines TRBV6-4 with TRBJ2-7; a weak D match, TRBD1 (5 bases). The germline gives CDR1 MRHNA, CDR2 SNTAGT. Trimming removed 6 bases from V and 3 bases from J, with 15 bases in between. The CDR3 loop spans 14 amino acids. The DNA of the CDR3 is TGTGCCAGCAGCCCCGGAACAGGAGACTACGAGCAGTACTTC. Its translation: CASSPGTGDYEQYF.

This clone was seen only once. The V call is TRBV19, the J call TRBJ1-5; D is ambiguous. The germline V gene encodes CDR1 LNHDA and CDR2 SQIVND (reference sequence). The CDR3 runs 15 residues. With 3 bases removed from V and 2 bases from J, the gap between germline ends came to 11 bases. The CDR3 DNA reads TGTGCCAGTAGTATGTTCCTCGGCGGCAATCAGCCCCAGCATTTT. Its translation is CASSMFLGGNQPQHF.

The table lists this clone with a few counts. This chain links TRBV6-1 with TRBJ1-5; 11 positions match TRBD1. The germline CDR1 and CDR2 sequences are MNHNS and SASEGT. The J segment lost 7 bases and the V segment lost 5 bases, leaving 7 bases of the junction unmatched. The CDR3 totals 15 residues. CDR3 in amino acids: CASSPWTGGSQPQHF. The CDR3 region has the DNA TGTGCCAGCAGTCCCTGGACAGGGGGCTCGCAGCCCCAGCATTTT.

This sequence joins TRBV4-3 and TRBJ2-7; 7 nucleotides align to TRBD2. CDR1 and CDR2 (germline): LGHNA, YSLEER. The CDR3 length is 16 residues. Trimming took 1 base from V and 1 from J; bases not matched to a gene: 7. DNA of the CDR3: TGCGCCAGCAGCCAAGTTAGAGTAGCGGGTTCCTACGAGCAGTACTTC. Translating it yields CASSQVRVAGSYEQYF.

The genes are TRBV7-9 and TRBJ2-7; no definite D call. Trimming pared 2 bases from V and 9 bases from J, leaving 14 bases between. Germline CDR1 reads SEHNR; CDR2 reads FQNEAQ (reference sequence). The CDR3 consists of 13 residues. The CDR3 spells CASSLFPGPGQYF. The CDR3 DNA is TGTGCCAGCAGCTTATTTCCCGGCCCCGGGCAGTACTTC.

This chain links TRBV4-3 with TRBJ2-7; no clear D. The CDR3 totals 14 residues. Germline loops: CDR1 LGHNA, CDR2 YSLEER. Trimming removed 0 bases from V and 5 bases from J, with 11 bases in between. The CDR3 reads CASSQDLLGDEQYF. As DNA, the CDR3 is TGCGCCAGCAGCCAAGATCTTTTAGGCGACGAGCAGTACTTC.

J is TRBJ2-7 and V is TRBV4-2, with 11 nucleotides matching TRBD2. The V gene end was trimmed by 2 bases and the J gene end by 4 bases; junction bases not matched to a gene: 13. Germline V gene sequence: CDR1 LGHNA, CDR2 YNFKEQ. The CDR3 contains 18 residues. CDR3: CASSQTLAGGSNWYEQYF. In DNA form, the CDR3 reads TGTGCCAGCAGCCAAACCCTAGCGGGAGGTTCTAACTGGTACGAGCAGTACTTC.

The rearrangement links TRBV5-6 to TRBJ2-7; D call uncertain. V was pared by 2 bases and J by 5 bases, with 23 bases between. Germline CDR1 and CDR2: SGHDT and YYEEEE. This CDR3 is built from 17 residues. The CDR3 coding sequence is TGTGCCAGCAGCTTCGGATGGCTAGGCGGCGTGTTGGACGAGCAGTACTTC. It encodes CASSFGWLGGVLDEQYF.

The J gene is TRBJ2-7, the V gene TRBV4-3; TRBD2 matches 9 bases. Trimming cost V 3 bases and J 2 bases; bases outside gene matches: 8. The CDR3 extends over 16 amino acids. Germline CDR1 and CDR2: LGHNA and YSLEER. The chain's CDR3 is CASSQTIAGATYEQYF. DNA of the CDR3: TGCGCCAGCAGCCAGACGATAGCGGGAGCCACCTACGAGCAGTACTTC.

This clone was recorded once. The chain has TRBV7-6 and TRBJ2-3; D is perhaps TRBD1 (6 bases). Trimming removed 1 base from V and 0 bases from J, with 14 bases in between. The CDR3 totals 17 residues. Germline assignment: CDR1 SGHVS and CDR2 FNYEAQ. CDR3 coding DNA: TGTGCCAGCAGCTTAGTCACAGGGTTAGGGAGCACAGATACGCAGTATTTT. Translating gives CASSLVTGLGSTDTQYF.

The gene calls are TRBV7-2 and TRBJ2-2; no clear D. Germline CDR1 is SGHTA and CDR2 is FQGNSA. CDR3 length: 14 residues. V was trimmed by 0 bases and J by 0 bases, leaving 2 bases between them. This CDR3 is CASSLAANTGELFF. Written as DNA, the CDR3 is TGTGCCAGCAGCTTAGCAGCGAACACCGGGGAGCTGTTTTTT.

In its sample, this clone was seen once. This chain uses TRBV19 with TRBJ1-1; 10 positions agree with TRBD1. The CDR3 consists of 15 residues. Per germline, CDR1 LNHDA and CDR2 SQIVND (reference sequence). The V gene end was trimmed by 3 bases and the J gene end by 6 bases; junction bases not matched to a gene: 7. The CDR3 region has the DNA TGTGCCAGTAGTATCACCGGGACAGGGGACTCTGAAGCTTTCTTT. This codes for CASSITGTGDSEAFF. Full variable domain (missing parts from reference TRBV19 and TRBJ1-1): DGGITQSPKYLFRKEGQNVTLSCEQNLNHDAMYWYRQDPGQGLRLIYYSQIVNDFQKGDIAEGYSVSREKKESFPLTVTSAQKNPTAFYLCASSITGTGDSEAFFGQGTRLTVV.

The chain employs TRBV9 and TRBJ1-1; 8 bases are shared with TRBD1. Germline V gene lookup returns CDR1 SGDLS and CDR2 YYNGEE. The CDR3 spans 14 residues. J was trimmed by 5 bases and V by 5 bases; bases with no gene match: 8. The CDR3 spells CASSSGQGGTEAFF. CDR3 bases: TGTGCCAGCAGTTCAGGACAGGGCGGGACTGAAGCTTTCTTT.

V and J are TRBV29-1 and TRBJ1-3, with D possibly matching TRBD1 (6 bases). V was trimmed by 3 bases and J by 10 bases, leaving 25 bases between them. The CDR3 extends over 16 amino acids. CDR1 is SQVTM, CDR2 ANQGSEA, per germline. Here the CDR3 DNA reads TGCAGCGTTGATCATCCCCGGGACAAGGGTCCGGGTACCATATATTTT. Protein: CSVDHPRDKGPGTIYF. Filled out from reference TRBV29-1 and TRBJ1-3, the complete variable domain reads SAVISQKPSRDICQRGTSLTIQCQVDSQVTMMFWYRQQPGQSLTLIATANQGSEATYESGFVIDKFPISRPNLTFSTLTVSNMSPEDSSIYLCSVDHPRDKGPGTIYFGEGSWLTVV.

The chain has TRBV5-1 and TRBJ2-1, with a weak D call TRBD2 (6 bases). The V and J ends lost 4 bases and 0 bases respectively, with 11 bases between them. The CDR3 is made up of 15 amino acids. Germline assignment: CDR1 SGHRS and CDR2 YFSETQ. CDR3 coding DNA: TGCGCCAGCAGCCCGGGACTTAGCTCCTACAATGAGCAGTTCTTC. Translation gives CASSPGLSSYNEQFF.

This clone was seen a single time. The chain uses TRBV7-2 and TRBJ1-4; TRBD1 matches at 7 bases. J gave up 12 bases and V 1 base, and 17 bases lay outside the gene matches. Germline-derived CDR1 and CDR2 are SGHTA and FQGNSA. The CDR3 runs to 17 residues. CDR3 sequence: CASSLVSQGTRLEQLFF. DNA of the CDR3: TGTGCCAGCAGCTTAGTGTCACAGGGGACCCGCTTGGAACAACTGTTTTTT.

The chain couples TRBV2 to TRBJ2-7; TRBD1 aligns across 8 bases. Per the germline V gene, CDR1 is SNHLY and CDR2 is FYNNEI. The CDR3 runs to 13 residues. Unmatched junction bases numbered 3, after V lost 8 bases and J lost 0 bases. CDR3 region: CASWDRTSYEQYF. The CDR3 bases are TGTGCCAGCTGGGACAGGACCTCCTACGAGCAGTACTTC. The full variable domain, completed using reference TRBV2 and TRBJ2-7, is EPEVTQTPSHQVTQMGQEVILRCVPISNHLYFYWYRQILGQKVEFLVSFYNNEISEKSEIFDDQFSVERPDGSNFTLKIRSTKLEDSAMYFCASWDRTSYEQYFGPGTRLTVT.

The genes are TRBV15 and TRBJ2-4, with no clear D. Per the germline V gene, CDR1 is LNHNV and CDR2 is YYDKDF (reference sequence). This CDR3 is 17 amino acids long. Trimming pared 0 bases from V and 0 bases from J, leaving 12 bases between. This chain's CDR3 is CATSREVADLAKNIQYF. The CDR3 region has the DNA TGTGCCACCAGCAGAGAAGTGGCGGACCTAGCCAAAAACATTCAGTACTTC.

V and J are TRBV27 and TRBJ2-7; TRBD1 matches at 9 bases. Germline assignment: CDR1 MNHEY and CDR2 SMNVEV (reference sequence). This CDR3 has 15 residues. The junction had 13 bases not matched to a gene; V was cut back by 6 bases and J by 7 bases. The CDR3 DNA reads TGTGCCAGCAGGTATTCTCCGGGACAGGGAGAAGAGCAGTACTTC. Residues: CASRYSPGQGEEQYF.

The chain joins TRBV5-1 to TRBJ2-3; 9 bases are a match to TRBD2. The germline gives CDR1 SGHRS, CDR2 YFSETQ. After removal of 0 bases from V and 3 bases from J, the junction contained 2 bases not matched to a gene. CDR3 length: 15 residues. The CDR3 here is CASSLGLAGTDTQYF. CDR3 nucleotides: TGCGCCAGCAGCTTGGGCCTAGCGGGAACAGATACGCAGTATTTT.

V usage is TRBV7-2 and J usage is TRBJ2-7; 8 bases fit TRBD2. Germline V gives CDR1 SGHTA, CDR2 FQGNSA. Losses at the gene ends were 1 base for V and 1 base for J; bases not matched to a gene: 3. CDR3 length equals 15 residues. In nucleotides, the CDR3 is TGTGCCAGCAGCTTAGGAGTAGCGGGGTCCTACGAGCAGTACTTC. Translated, it gives CASSLGVAGSYEQYF.